The table lists the clone carrying this T cell receptor (beta chain) with a few counts. Antigen specificity is unknown. Each population that was sorted was more than 95% pure. V shed 0 bases and J shed 5 bases, with 14 bases lying between them. Germline V gene sequence: CDR1 SGDLS, CDR2 YYNGEE. This CDR3 is built from 15 residues. This record belongs to a study of beta chain features in type 1 diabetes. As for the study in general: Investigators examined some 100,000,000 sorted cells across all samples.

cDNA synthesis used the whole RNA isolate, giving expressed TCRB sequences. Here immunoSEQ multiplex PCR was the method, and the copy in TCRdb shows in-frame clones only, minus some. The sample lists roughly 260,000 clones, around 21% occurring once. General observations from the study: Type 1 diabetes patients had moderately but significantly shorter TCRB CDR3s in all four CD4+ subsets. Researchers reported that naive, central memory and Treg TCRB repertoires appeared more similar in patients than in healthy donors. Diminished insertions and augmented deletions at VDJ junctions characterized type 1 diabetes patients.

The sample was naive CD4+ T cells from blood. The sequence derives from a woman between 35 and 50 years old with type 1 diabetes. The chain links TRBV9 to TRBJ1-2; perhaps TRBD1 as D (6 bases). The CDR3: CASSVDPSGTYGYTF. The CDR3 bases are TGTGCCAGCAGCGTAGACCCCTCTGGGACATATGGCTACACCTTC.